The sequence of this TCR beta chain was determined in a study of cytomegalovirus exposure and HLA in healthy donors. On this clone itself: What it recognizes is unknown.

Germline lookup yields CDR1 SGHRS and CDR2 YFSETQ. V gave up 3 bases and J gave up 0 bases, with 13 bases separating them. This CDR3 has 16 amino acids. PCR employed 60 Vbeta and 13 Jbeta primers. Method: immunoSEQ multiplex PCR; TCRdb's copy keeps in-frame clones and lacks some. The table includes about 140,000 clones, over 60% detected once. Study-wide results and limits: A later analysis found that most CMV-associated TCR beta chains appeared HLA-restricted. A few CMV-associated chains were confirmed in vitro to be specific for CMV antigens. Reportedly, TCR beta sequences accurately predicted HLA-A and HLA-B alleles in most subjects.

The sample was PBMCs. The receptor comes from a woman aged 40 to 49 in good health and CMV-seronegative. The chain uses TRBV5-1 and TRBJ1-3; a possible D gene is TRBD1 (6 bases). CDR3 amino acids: CASSYQGLVSGNTIYF. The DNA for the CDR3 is TGCGCCAGCAGCTATCAGGGGCTGGTCTCTGGAAACACCATATATTTT.